This T cell receptor (beta chain) was sequenced during a study of vaccination effects on CD4 cells after COVID-19. In the study overall: Two doses of either BNT162b2 or mRNA-1273 were given to each participant. Study results and limitations: Clones that were induced by infection or by vaccine showed marked contraction late after vaccination. The study got few convalescent patients and did not collect any early post-infection timepoints.

CDR1 is MNHNS, CDR2 SASEGT, per germline. The CDR3 contains 15 residues. The V end lost 2 bases, the J end lost 3 bases, and 11 bases lay between the germline ends. Profiled with immunoSEQ multiplex PCR; TCRdb holds only in-frame clones, not every one. The repertoire includes approximately 30,000 clones, 55% to 75% of them detected once, and around 28% sits in the top ten. This clone was seen just once. Its antigen is still unknown. Viral peptide pool expansion of antigen-specific CD4+ T cells preceded sequencing in the ViraFEST assay. Researchers isolated CD4+ T cells once around 11 days of culture had elapsed. Half-medium changes using IL-2 medium occurred on days 3 and 7.

Sequencing was performed on CD4+ T cells from PBMCs cultured with HCoV-229E spike peptides, taken before COVID-19 vaccination. The TCR originated in a human donor who received a COVID-19 vaccine. This chain links TRBV6-1 with TRBJ2-1; D is uncertain. CDR3 nucleotide sequence: TGTGCCAGCAGTGAATGGGGTGGCAGCTACAATGAGCAGTTCTTC. As protein: CASSEWGGSYNEQFF.